This TCR beta chain stems from a study of tumor-infiltrating lymphocytes in primary liver carcinoma. Study as a whole: Regardless of tissue type, samples showed similar yields of roughly 3.5 to 7.13 million productive TCRbeta reads.

TCR beta cDNA came from about 470 ng total RNA, primed with a constant-region primer. Modified slightly, ARM-PCR produced TCR beta libraries over three nested multiplex PCR rounds. A C-beta reverse primer and TRBV1-TRBV30 forward primers served in each of the first two PCR rounds, at around 10 cycles apiece. TCRdb recomputed calls from the multiplex PCR reads with MiXCR, one row per CDR3 protein. The profile covers some 120,000 distinct CDR3 sequences, with under 65% appearing a single time and approximately 8.9% taken by the ten largest. The tissue used was unsorted bulk material of about 19-34 mg. RNA and DNA were co-extracted from it with the AllPrep DNA/RNA mini kit. Only a few counts were recorded for this clonotype. Trimming cost V 4 bases and J 2 bases, with 13 bases left between them. Per germline, CDR1 SGDLS and CDR2 YYNGEE. The CDR3 has 14 residues.

The TCR was taken from a woman in her sixties with primary liver carcinoma and hepatitis B virus infection. This chain connects TRBV9 to TRBJ2-7; TRBD1 is a possible D gene (5 bases). The sample taken for sequencing was liver tumor tissue from sampling region 3. Subset reported: tumor region T3, left-lateral pole. This CDR3 is CASSPTTGTYEQYF. The CDR3 DNA follows: TGTGCCAGCAGCCCAACCACAGGAACCTACGAGCAGTACTTC. The complete variable domain, with remaining parts taken from reference TRBV9 and TRBJ2-7, reads DSGVTQTPKHLITATGQRVTLRCSPRSGDLSVYWYQQSLDQGLQFLIQYYNGEERAKGNILERFSAQQFPDLHSELNLSSLELGDSALYFCASSPTTGTYEQYFGPGTRLTVT.